This note documents a single T cell receptor (beta chain) sequence. This record comes from a study of T cell repertoires in cytomegalovirus infection. TCRdb re-called the reads with MiXCR, one entry per CDR3 protein. In the table there are under 600,000 distinct CDR3 sequences, about 17% of which are singletons. The CDR3 has 13 residues. Germline CDR1 SGDLS, CDR2 YYNGEE. Losses at the gene ends were 0 bases for V and 8 bases for J; bases not matched to a gene: 3. Sequencing input: CD8+ T cells from PBMCs. This chain uses TRBV9 with TRBJ2-3, with 7 bases identical to TRBD2. The clonotype was recovered from a human donor in good health (CMV status not recorded). Some clones in this sample may be carry-over from other donors' samples. This chain's CDR3 is CASSVGPGGTQYF. CDR3 DNA sequence: TGTGCCAGCAGCGTAGGACCGGGAGGTACGCAGTATTTT.